What follows are 5 T cell receptor beta chains derived from one specimen sequenced in a study of vaccination effects on CD4 cells after COVID-19 (dated by TCRdb to between 2021 and 2024). To identify antigen-specific CD4+ T cell clonotypes by their expansion, the ViraFEST assay first stimulated PBMC with viral peptide pools and then applied TCR sequencing. After approximately eleven days of culture, CD4+ T cells were isolated with the EasySep CD4+ T cell isolation kit. The absence of prior SARS-CoV-2 infection in healthy vaccine recipients was confirmed by negative nucleocapsid antibodies before and after vaccination. Library generation was performed with the immunoSEQ multiplex PCR assay. TCRdb took this table from immuneACCESS and kept in-frame rearrangements with V and J called. Such tables lack part of the clones; where checked against another copy, unresolved V genes explain under half of the gap, and the rest is unexplained. Here the sample has about 22,000 clones; approximately 81% occur a single time. The ten largest clonotypes hold approximately 19% of the sample.

Antigens for these TCRs are unknown. Sequencing used CD4+ T cells from PBMCs cultured with HCoV-NL63 spike peptides, obtained before COVID-19 vaccination. The sample's cell subset or site label is to be understood as: HCoV-NL63 spike overlapping peptide pool stimulation. All receptors come from a human donor who received a COVID-19 vaccine.

This clone was seen just once. The V gene is TRBV2, the J gene TRBJ1-2; D uncertain. CDR1 is SNHLY, CDR2 FYNNEI, per germline. The CDR3 extends over 14 amino acids. V gave up 0 bases and J gave up 7 bases, with 12 bases separating them. CDR3 in amino acids: CASSEASGSGGYTF. The CDR3 DNA follows: TGTGCCAGCAGTGAAGCTTCAGGTTCGGGTGGCTACACCTTC.

This chain links TRBV3-1 (or the pseudogene TRBV3-2) with TRBJ1-1, with 8 bases that match TRBD1. Trimming cost V 1 base and J 6 bases; bases outside gene matches: 4. Germline loops: CDR1 LGHDT, CDR2 YNNKEL (reference sequence). CDR3 size: 14 residues. The CDR3 protein is CASSQAYRGSEAFF. The CDR3 region has the DNA TGTGCCAGCAGCCAAGCGTACAGGGGGTCTGAAGCTTTCTTT.

The chain uses TRBV11-2 and TRBJ1-2, with TRBD1 identical over 9 bases. Germline assignment: CDR1 SGHAT and CDR2 FQNNGV. The CDR3 contains 15 residues. After removal of 5 bases from V and 2 bases from J, the junction contained 6 bases not matched to a gene. The CDR3 reads CASSPDRGGNYGYTF. CDR3 nucleotide sequence: TGTGCCAGCAGCCCAGACAGGGGGGGGAACTATGGCTACACCTTC.

The chain carries TRBV20-1 and TRBJ2-7; TRBD1 matches at 7 bases. CDR3 length equals 15 residues. The ends lost 6 bases at V and 2 bases at J; junction bases unmatched: 13. The germline V gene has CDR1 DFQATT and CDR2 SNEGSKA (reference sequence). The CDR3 nucleotides read TGCAGTGCGAGTCGCCCACAGGGGTTCCCCTACGAGCAGTACTTC. This codes for CSASRPQGFPYEQYF.

The rearrangement links TRBV5-1 to TRBJ2-1, with 7 positions matching TRBD1. The junction had 5 bases not matched to a gene; V was cut back by 2 bases and J by 9 bases. Germline lookup yields CDR1 SGHRS and CDR2 YFSETQ. The CDR3 spans 13 residues. CDR3 DNA sequence: TGCGCCAGCAGCTTAACTAGGGACAGTGAGCAGTTCTTC. This gives the protein CASSLTRDSEQFF.